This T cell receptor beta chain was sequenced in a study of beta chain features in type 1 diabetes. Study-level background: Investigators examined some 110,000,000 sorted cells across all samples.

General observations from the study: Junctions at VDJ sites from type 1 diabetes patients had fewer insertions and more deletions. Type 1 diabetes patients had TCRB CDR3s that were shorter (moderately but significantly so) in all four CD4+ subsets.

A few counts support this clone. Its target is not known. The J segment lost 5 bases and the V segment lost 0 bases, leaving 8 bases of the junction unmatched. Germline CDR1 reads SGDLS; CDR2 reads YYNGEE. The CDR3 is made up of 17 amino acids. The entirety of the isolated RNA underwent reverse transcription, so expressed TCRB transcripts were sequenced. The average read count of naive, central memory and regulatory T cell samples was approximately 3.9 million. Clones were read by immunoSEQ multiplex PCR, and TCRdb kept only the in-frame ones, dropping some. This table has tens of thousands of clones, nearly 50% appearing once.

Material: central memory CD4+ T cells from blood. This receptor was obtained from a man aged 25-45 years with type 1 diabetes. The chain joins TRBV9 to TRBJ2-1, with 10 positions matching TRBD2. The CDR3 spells CASSVGLAGVSNNEQFF. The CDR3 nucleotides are TGTGCCAGCAGCGTAGGGCTAGCGGGAGTAAGCAACAATGAGCAGTTCTTC.